One and the same sample provided the 7 T cell receptor beta chains below, sequenced in a study of shared T cell receptors in the human thymus. Sequencing was performed with immunoSEQ multiplex PCR; in TCRdb, only in-frame clones are kept and a portion is missing. The sample contains some 700,000 clones, approximately 83% of which appear only once. The same sample was also used in a study of human thymus T cells.

Sequencing input: thymocytes. These receptors all stem from a girl under two years old with a congenital heart defect.

The chain joins TRBV5-1 to TRBJ1-3; 7 nucleotides align to TRBD1. Trimming at V came to 3 bases and at J to 8 bases, leaving 11 bases not matched to a gene. Germline CDR1 reads SGHRS; CDR2 reads YFSETQ. CDR3 length equals 15 residues. The CDR3 DNA follows: TGCGCCAGCAGCTCCGGACAGGATTTGGGTGACACCATATATTTT. Encoded protein: CASSSGQDLGDTIYF.

The rearrangement links TRBV6-6 to TRBJ1-1; perhaps TRBD1 as D (6 bases). The germline gives CDR1 MNHNY, CDR2 SVGAGI (reference sequence). V shed 4 bases and J shed 0 bases, with 15 bases lying between them. The CDR3 length is 16 residues. The CDR3 spells CASSSQGFGLNTEAFF. The CDR3 DNA sequence: TGTGCCAGCAGTTCACAGGGTTTCGGGTTGAACACTGAAGCTTTCTTT.

As concerns this clone: Other nucleotide sequences from this sample produce the same CDR3. The V and J genes are TRBV5-1 and TRBJ2-7; TRBD1 aligns across 7 bases. V was clipped by 5 bases and J by 3 bases; unmatched bases: 2. This CDR3 is built from 12 residues. Germline V gives CDR1 SGHRS, CDR2 YFSETQ. CDR3 sequence: CASRGQSYEQYF. The CDR3 DNA is TGCGCCAGCAGGGGACAGAGCTACGAGCAGTACTTC.

The chain is built from TRBV12-1 and TRBJ1-2; the table assigns TRBD1, which was not confirmed against the DNA. TRBV12-1 is a pseudogene segment. The CDR3 consists of 11 residues. CDR3 region: CASSYGTGYTF. CDR3 bases: TGTGCCAGCAGCTACGGGACAGGCTACACCTTC.

The rearrangement uses TRBV19 and TRBJ1-1, with D uncertain. V lost 5 bases and J 4 bases, leaving 11 bases between the germline ends. CDR1 LNHDA and CDR2 SQIVND come from the germline V gene (reference sequence). The CDR3 consists of 13 residues. In nucleotides, the CDR3 is TGTGCCAGTAGTCACGGGGAAGGCACTGAAGCTTTCTTT. This translates into CASSHGEGTEAFF.

The V call is TRBV25-1, the J call TRBJ1-5, with D possibly TRBD1 on 5 matching bases. Germline assignment: CDR1 MGHDK and CDR2 SYGVNS. The V and J ends lost 3 bases and 5 bases respectively, with 11 bases between them. There are 14 residues in the CDR3. The CDR3 nucleotides read TGTGCCAGCAGTGATCGGGGGGGGGATCAGCCCCAGCATTTT. It codes for CASSDRGGDQPQHF.

The J gene is TRBJ2-5, the V gene TRBV29-1, with a tentative D call TRBD1 (7 bases). Germline CDR1 and CDR2: SQVTM and ANQGSEA. V dropped 4 bases and J dropped 10 bases, with 25 bases sitting between them. The CDR3 is 15 residues long. The DNA for the CDR3 is TGCAGCGTTGGGGAGGAGGGGGCCCGTAAGGGAATCCAGTACTTC. It specifies CSVGEEGARKGIQYF.